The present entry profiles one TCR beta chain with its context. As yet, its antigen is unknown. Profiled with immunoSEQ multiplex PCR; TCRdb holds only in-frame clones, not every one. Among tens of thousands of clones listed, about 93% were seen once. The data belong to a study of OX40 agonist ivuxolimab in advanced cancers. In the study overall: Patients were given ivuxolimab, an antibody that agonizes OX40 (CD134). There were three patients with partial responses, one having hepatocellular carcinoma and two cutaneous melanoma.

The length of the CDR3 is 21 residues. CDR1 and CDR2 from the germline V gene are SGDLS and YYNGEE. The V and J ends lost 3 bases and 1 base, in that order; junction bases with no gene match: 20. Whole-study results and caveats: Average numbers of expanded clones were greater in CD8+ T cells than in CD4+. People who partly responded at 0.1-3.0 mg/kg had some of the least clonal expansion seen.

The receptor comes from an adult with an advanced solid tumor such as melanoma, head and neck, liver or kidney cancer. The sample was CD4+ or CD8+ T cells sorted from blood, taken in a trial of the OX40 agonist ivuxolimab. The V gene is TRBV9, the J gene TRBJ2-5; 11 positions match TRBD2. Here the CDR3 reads CASSARSPGTSGSGVQETQYF. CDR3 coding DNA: TGTGCCAGCAGCGCCAGATCCCCCGGGACTAGCGGCTCGGGGGTCCAAGAGACCCAGTACTTC.